The present TCR beta chain was sequenced within a study of shared clonotypes between healthy human individuals. Clones were sequenced by immunoSEQ multiplex PCR, and TCRdb holds only the in-frame ones, with some missing. The table records around 700,000 clones, 72% of them present only once. Comments on this clone: Its cognate antigen is unknown.

Study-level results: Donors were few, which limited the genetic and exposure-history diversity represented.

The CDR3 is 17 residues long. Only Caucasian adults living in Nashville, Tennessee made up the donor group. From CD4+ cells came CD45RA+ naive and CD45RA-negative memory subsets. This receptor was obtained from a woman aged 30 to 39 in good health. Specimen: memory CD4+ T cells sorted from blood. Subset denoted: CD45RA-negative fraction. This sequence joins TRBV21-1 and TRBJ1-2; the table's D call, TRBD1, was not checked against the DNA. TRBV21-1 is described as a pseudogene. CDR3 residues: CASSKSVRGRFNYGYTF. DNA for the CDR3: TGTGCCAGCAGCAAGTCGGTTAGGGGGCGGTTTAACTATGGCTACACCTTC.